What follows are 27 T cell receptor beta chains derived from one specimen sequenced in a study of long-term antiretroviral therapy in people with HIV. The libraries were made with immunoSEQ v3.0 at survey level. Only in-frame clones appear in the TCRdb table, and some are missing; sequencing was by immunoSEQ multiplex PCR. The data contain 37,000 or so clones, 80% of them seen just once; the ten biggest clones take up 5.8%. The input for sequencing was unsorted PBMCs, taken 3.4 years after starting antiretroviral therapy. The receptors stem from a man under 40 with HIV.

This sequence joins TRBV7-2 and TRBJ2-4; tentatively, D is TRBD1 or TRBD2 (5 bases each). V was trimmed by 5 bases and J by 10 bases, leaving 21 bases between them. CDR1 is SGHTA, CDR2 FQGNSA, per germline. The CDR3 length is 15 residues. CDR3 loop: CASSHSPGAGFIQYF. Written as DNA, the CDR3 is TGTGCCAGCAGCCATTCCCCCGGGGCGGGTTTTATTCAGTACTTC.

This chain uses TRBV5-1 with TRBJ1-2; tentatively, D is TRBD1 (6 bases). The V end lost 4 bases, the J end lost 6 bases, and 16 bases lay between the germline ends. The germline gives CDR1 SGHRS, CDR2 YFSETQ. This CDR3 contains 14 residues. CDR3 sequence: CASSAGNRANGYTF. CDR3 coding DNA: TGCGCCAGCAGCGCGGGAAACAGGGCCAATGGCTACACCTTC. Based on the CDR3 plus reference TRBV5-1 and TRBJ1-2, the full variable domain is KAGVTQTPRYLIKTRGQQVTLSCSPISGHRSVSWYQQTPGQGLQFLFEYFSETQRNKGNFPGRFSGRQFSNSRSEMNVSTLELGDSALYLCASSAGNRANGYTFGSGTRLTVV.

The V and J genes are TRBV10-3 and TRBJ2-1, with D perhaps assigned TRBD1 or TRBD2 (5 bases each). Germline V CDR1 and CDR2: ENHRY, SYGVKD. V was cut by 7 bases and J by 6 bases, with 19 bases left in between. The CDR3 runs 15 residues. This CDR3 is CAITEVGLGTNEQFF. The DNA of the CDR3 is TGTGCCATCACCGAAGTGGGCCTCGGGACCAATGAGCAGTTCTTC.

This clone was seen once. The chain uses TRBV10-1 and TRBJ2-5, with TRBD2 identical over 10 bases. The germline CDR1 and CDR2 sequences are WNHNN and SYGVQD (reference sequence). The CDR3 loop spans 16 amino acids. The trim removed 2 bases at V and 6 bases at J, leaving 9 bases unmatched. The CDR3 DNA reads TGCGCCAGCAGTGAGGGGGCTAGCGGGAGTGCAAAGACCCAGTACTTC. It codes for CASSEGASGSAKTQYF.

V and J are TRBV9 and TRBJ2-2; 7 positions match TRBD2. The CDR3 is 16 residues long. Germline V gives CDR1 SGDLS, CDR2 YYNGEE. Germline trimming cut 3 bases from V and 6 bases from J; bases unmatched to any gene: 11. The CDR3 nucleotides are TGTGCCAGCAGCGCCCGACTAGCCGAGCCAGCCGGGGAGCTGTTTTTT. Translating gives CASSARLAEPAGELFF.

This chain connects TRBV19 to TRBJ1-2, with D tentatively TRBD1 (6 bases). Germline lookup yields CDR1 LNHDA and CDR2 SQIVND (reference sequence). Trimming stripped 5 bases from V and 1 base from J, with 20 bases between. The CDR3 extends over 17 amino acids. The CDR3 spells CASSLRDTITHNYGYTF. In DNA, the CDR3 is TGTGCCAGTAGTCTCCGGGACACCATTACTCATAACTATGGCTACACCTTC.

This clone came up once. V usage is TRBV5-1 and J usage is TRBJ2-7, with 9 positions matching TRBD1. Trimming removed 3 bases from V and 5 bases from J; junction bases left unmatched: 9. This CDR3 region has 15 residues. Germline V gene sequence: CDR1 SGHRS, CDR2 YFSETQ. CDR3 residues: CASSSGGTGSHEQYF. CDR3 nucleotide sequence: TGCGCCAGCAGCTCGGGCGGGACAGGGAGCCACGAGCAGTACTTC.

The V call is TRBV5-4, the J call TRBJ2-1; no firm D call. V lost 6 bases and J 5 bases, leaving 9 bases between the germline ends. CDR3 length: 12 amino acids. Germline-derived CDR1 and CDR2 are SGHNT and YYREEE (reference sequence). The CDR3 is CASTIGDNEQFF. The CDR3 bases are TGTGCCAGCACCATTGGGGACAATGAGCAGTTCTTC. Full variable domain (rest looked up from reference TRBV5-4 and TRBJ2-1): ETGVTQSPTHLIKTRGQQVTLRCSSQSGHNTVSWYQQALGQGPQFIFQYYREEENGRGNFPPRFSGLQFPNYSSELNVNALELDDSALYLCASTIGDNEQFFGPGTRLTVL.

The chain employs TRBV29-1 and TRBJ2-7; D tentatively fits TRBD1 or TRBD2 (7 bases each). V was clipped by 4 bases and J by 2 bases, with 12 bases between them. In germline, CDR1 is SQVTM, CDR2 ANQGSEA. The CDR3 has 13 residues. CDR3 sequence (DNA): TGCAGCGTTGGGGAGGGGGCCCCCTACGAGCAGTACTTC. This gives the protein CSVGEGAPYEQYF.

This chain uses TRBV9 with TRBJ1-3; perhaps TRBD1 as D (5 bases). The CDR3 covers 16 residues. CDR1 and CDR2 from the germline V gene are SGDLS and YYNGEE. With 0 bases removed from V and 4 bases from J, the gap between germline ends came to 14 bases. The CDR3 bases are TGTGCCAGCAGCGTAGTCAGGGAACAATTCGGAAACACCATATATTTT. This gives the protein CASSVVREQFGNTIYF.

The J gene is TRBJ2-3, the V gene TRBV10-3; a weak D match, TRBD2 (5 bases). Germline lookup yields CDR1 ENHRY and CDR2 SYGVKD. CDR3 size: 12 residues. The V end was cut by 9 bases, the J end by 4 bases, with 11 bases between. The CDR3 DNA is TGTGCCATTCAGACGAGGGCAGATACGCAGTATTTT. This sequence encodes CAIQTRADTQYF.

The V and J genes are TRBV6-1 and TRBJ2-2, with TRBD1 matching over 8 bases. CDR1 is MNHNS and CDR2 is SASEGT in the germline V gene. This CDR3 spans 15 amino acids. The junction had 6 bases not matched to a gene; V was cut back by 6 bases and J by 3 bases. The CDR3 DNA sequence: TGTGCCAGCAGATCATTACAGGGGGACACCGGGGAGCTGTTTTTT. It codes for CASRSLQGDTGELFF.

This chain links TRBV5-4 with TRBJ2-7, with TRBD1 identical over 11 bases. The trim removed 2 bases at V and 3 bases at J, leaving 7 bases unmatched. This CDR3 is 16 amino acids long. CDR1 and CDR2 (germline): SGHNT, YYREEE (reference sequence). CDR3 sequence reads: CASSLNPGTGGYEQYF. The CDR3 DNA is TGTGCCAGCAGCTTAAACCCCGGGACAGGGGGCTACGAGCAGTACTTC. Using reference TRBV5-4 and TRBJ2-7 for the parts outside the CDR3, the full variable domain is ETGVTQSPTHLIKTRGQQVTLRCSSQSGHNTVSWYQQALGQGPQFIFQYYREEENGRGNFPPRFSGLQFPNYSSELNVNALELDDSALYLCASSLNPGTGGYEQYFGPGTRLTVT.

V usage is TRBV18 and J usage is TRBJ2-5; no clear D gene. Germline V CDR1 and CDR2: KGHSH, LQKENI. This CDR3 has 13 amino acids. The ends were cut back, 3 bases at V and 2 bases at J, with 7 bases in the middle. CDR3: CASSPQQQETQYF. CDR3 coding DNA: TGTGCCAGCTCACCTCAACAGCAAGAGACCCAGTACTTC.

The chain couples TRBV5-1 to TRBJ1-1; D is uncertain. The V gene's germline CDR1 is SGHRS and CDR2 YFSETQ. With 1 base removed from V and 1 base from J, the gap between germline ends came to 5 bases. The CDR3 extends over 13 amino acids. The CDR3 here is CASSLFENTEAFF. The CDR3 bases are TGCGCCAGCAGCTTGTTTGAGAACACTGAAGCTTTCTTT.

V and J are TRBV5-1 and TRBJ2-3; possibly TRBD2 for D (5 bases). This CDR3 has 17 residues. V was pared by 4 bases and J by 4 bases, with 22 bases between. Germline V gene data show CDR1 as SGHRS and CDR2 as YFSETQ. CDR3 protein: CASSPTAGLSRADTQYF. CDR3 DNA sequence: TGCGCCAGCAGCCCTACGGCAGGACTCAGCCGTGCAGATACGCAGTATTTT.

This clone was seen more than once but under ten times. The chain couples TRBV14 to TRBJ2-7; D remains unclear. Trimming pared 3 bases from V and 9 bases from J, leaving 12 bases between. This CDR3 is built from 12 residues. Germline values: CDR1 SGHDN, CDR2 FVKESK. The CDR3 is CASSQKRFSQYF. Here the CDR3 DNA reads TGTGCCAGCAGCCAGAAAAGGTTTTCGCAGTACTTC.

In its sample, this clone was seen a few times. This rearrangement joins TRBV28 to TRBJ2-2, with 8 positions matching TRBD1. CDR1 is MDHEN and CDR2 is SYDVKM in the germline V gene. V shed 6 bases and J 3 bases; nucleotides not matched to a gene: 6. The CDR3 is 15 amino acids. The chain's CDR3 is CASSRGQVDTGELFF. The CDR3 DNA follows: TGTGCCAGCAGCCGGGGACAGGTCGACACCGGGGAGCTGTTTTTT.

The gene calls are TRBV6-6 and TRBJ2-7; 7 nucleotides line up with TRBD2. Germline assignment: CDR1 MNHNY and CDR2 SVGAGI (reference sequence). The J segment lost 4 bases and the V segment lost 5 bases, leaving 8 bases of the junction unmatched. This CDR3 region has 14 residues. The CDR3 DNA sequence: TGTGCCAGCAGTAGACTAGCCTCATTGTACGAGCAGTACTTC. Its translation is CASSRLASLYEQYF.

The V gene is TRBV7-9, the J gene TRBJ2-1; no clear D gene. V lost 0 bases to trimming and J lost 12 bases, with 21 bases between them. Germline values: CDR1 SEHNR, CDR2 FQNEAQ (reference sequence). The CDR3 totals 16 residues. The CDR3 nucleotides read TGTGCCAGCAGCTTAGCGCAATCCCTTATCCTTCTCGTGCAGTTCTTC. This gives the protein CASSLAQSLILLVQFF.

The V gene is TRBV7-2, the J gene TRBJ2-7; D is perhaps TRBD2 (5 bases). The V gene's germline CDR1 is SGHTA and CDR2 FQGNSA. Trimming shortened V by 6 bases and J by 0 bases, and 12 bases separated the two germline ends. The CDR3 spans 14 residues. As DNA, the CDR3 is TGTGCCAGCAGGTTAACTAGGAGCTCCTACGAGCAGTACTTC. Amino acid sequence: CASRLTRSSYEQYF.

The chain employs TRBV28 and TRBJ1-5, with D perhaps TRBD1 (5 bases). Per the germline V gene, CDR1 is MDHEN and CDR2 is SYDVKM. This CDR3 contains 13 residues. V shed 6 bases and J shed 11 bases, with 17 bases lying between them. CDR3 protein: CASSINRGQSQHF. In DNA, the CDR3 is TGTGCCAGCAGCATTAACCGGGGCCAGTCCCAGCATTTT.

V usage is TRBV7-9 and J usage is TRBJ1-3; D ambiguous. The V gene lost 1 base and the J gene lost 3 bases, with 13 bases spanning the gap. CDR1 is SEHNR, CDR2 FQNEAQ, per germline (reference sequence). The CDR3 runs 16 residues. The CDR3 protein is CASSLGSPPDGNTIYF. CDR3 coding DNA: TGTGCCAGCAGCTTAGGATCGCCCCCGGATGGAAACACCATATATTTT.

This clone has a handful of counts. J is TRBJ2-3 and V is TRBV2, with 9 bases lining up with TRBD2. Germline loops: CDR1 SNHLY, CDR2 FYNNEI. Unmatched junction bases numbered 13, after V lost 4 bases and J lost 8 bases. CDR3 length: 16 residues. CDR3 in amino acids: CASSGSTSGRRATQYF. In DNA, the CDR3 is TGTGCCAGCAGTGGTTCGACTAGCGGTCGAAGGGCTACGCAGTATTTT.

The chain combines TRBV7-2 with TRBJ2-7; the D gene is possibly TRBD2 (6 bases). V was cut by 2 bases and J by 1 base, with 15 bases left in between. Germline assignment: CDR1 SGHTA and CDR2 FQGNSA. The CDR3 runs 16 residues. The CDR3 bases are TGTGCCAGCAGCTTAAGTGTTGCCCGGGGGTCCTACGAGCAGTACTTC. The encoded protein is CASSLSVARGSYEQYF. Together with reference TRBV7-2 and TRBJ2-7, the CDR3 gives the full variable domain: GAGVSQSPSNKVTEKGKDVELRCDPISGHTALYWYRQSLGQGLEFLIYFQGNSAPDKSGLPSDRFSAERTGGSVSTLTIQRTQQEDSAVYLCASSLSVARGSYEQYFGPGTRLTVT.

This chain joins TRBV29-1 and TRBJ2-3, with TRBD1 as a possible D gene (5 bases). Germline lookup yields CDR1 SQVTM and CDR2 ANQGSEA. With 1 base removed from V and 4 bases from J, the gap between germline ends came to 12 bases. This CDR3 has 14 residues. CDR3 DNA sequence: TGCAGCGTTGAAGGCCAGGGTTTCGCAGATACGCAGTATTTT. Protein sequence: CSVEGQGFADTQYF.

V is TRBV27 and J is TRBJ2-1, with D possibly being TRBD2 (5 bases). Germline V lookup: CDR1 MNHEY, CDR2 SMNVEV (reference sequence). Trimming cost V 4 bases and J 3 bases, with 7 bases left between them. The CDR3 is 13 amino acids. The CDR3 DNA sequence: TGTGCCAGCAGTTCCGGGAACTACAATGAGCAGTTCTTC. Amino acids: CASSSGNYNEQFF.